This TCR beta chain was sequenced during a study of T cells in women clearing cervical HPV infection. This CDR3 region has 20 residues. J gave up 2 bases and V 0 bases, and 20 bases lay outside the gene matches. Per the germline V gene, CDR1 is DFQATT and CDR2 is SNEGSKA (reference sequence). Here immunoSEQ multiplex PCR was the method, and the copy in TCRdb shows in-frame clones only, minus some. In total, the table holds some 21,000 clones. General study points: Richness plus V gene abundances separated cases from controls with AUC roughly 0.85. TRBV6-7 abundance was lower in cases than controls (around 0.1% versus 0.15%).

A word on this clone: Its antigen is as yet unknown. The read comes to an end 3 residues before the CDR3 does, leaving the germline J gene to fill in the end.

The sample consisted of blood buffy coat. The V and J genes are TRBV20-1 and TRBJ2-7, with TRBD2 identical over 9 bases. The clonotype comes from a woman between 18 and 69 years old with a cervical HPV16 infection that either progressed to CIN3+ or cleared (not recorded which). The CDR3 loop reads CSARDNSGASGKLSPYEQYF. The CDR3 DNA, read in part, is TGCAGTGCTAGAGATAATTCGGGTGCTAGCGGGAAACTCTCCCCCTACGAG.